Listed below are T cell receptor beta chains from one sample, sequenced in a study of blood T cell repertoires in COVID-19. Profiled with immunoSEQ multiplex PCR; TCRdb holds only in-frame clones, not every one. Among about 140,000 clones, approximately 89% were seen once, and the ten largest hold about 1.8%. Sequences were obtained from peripheral blood. The receptors come from a woman between 50 and 59 years old with acute or convalescent COVID-19. Both conserved end residues are part of each CDR3. A D gene is named only where the DNA matches it firmly. Where a row states a size, it is once, few, many or the class of an expanded clone; other rows omit it.

J	D	V	size	DNA	CDR3
TRBJ2-3	TRBD2	TRBV19	NA	TGTGCCAGTAGTACCCGGACTAGCGGGAGTCCCACAGATACGCAGTATTTT	CASSTRTSGSPTDTQYF
TRBJ1-2	TRBD1	TRBV30	NA	TGTGCCTGGAGTATGGGACAGTACGGCTACACCTTC	CAWSMGQYGYTF
TRBJ1-1	NA	TRBV2	NA	TGTGCCAGCAGCCTCCTATTAGCTCCTGAAGCTTTCTTT	CASSLLLAPEAFF
TRBJ2-7	NA	TRBV18	NA	TGTGCCAGCTCACCGGCAGGGAAGGCCTACGAGCAGTACTTC	CASSPAGKAYEQYF
TRBJ1-6	TRBD1	TRBV5-4	NA	TGTGCCAGCAGCCCGGGACAGGGGGCGCAGAATTCACCCCTCCACTTT	CASSPGQGAQNSPLHF
TRBJ2-1	NA	TRBV5-1	NA	TGCGCCAGCAGCTTGGTTGGAGTTAACAACAATGAGCAGTTCTTC	CASSLVGVNNNEQFF
TRBJ2-7	TRBD2	TRBV11-3	NA	TGTGCCAGCAGCTCGCGACCGGGACTAGCGGTTTGCTACGAGCAGTACTTC	CASSSRPGLAVCYEQYF
TRBJ1-4	NA	TRBV4-1	NA	TGCGCCAGCAGCCAAGATTTTGGGCGTGAGGAAAAACTGTTTTTT	CASSQDFGREEKLFF
TRBJ2-5	NA	TRBV6-5	NA	TGTGCCAGCAAGGGGCGCTGGGAGACCCAGTACTTC	CASKGRWETQYF
TRBJ1-2	NA	TRBV19	few	TGTGCCAGTAGTCGTCAGGGAATCGATGGCTACACCTTC	CASSRQGIDGYTF
TRBJ2-2	TRBD2	TRBV9	once	TGTGCCAGCAGCGTTTCCGGGACTAGCGGGAGTGGCGGGGAGCTGTTTTTT	CASSVSGTSGSGGELFF
TRBJ1-5	TRBD1	TRBV15	NA	TGTGCCACCAGCAGAGGAAGGGACAGGGTCGATCAGCCCCAGCATTTT	CATSRGRDRVDQPQHF
TRBJ1-3	NA	TRBV19	NA	TGTGCCAGTAGTCGGGACATTGGAAACACCATATATTTT	CASSRDIGNTIYF
TRBJ1-1	NA	TRBV18	NA	TGTGCCAGCTCACCGAGCGTGGACACTGAAGCTTTCTTT	CASSPSVDTEAFF
TRBJ1-5	NA	TRBV30	NA	TGTGCCTGGAGTGTTGGACAGTTTAATCAGCCCCAGCATTTT	CAWSVGQFNQPQHF
TRBJ2-7	TRBD1	TRBV7-2	NA	TGTGCCAGCAGCTTATGCGGGACAGGTTACGAGCAGTACTTC	CASSLCGTGYEQYF
TRBJ2-7	TRBD1	TRBV28	NA	TGTGCCAGCAGCCCCGGACAGGTAGTTGTATACGAGCAGTACTTC	CASSPGQVVVYEQYF
TRBJ1-2	TRBD1	TRBV12-3/TRBV12-4	NA	TGTGCCAGCAGCGTGGGACAGGGGTATGGCTACACCTTC	CASSVGQGYGYTF
TRBJ2-7	NA	TRBV5-4	NA	TGTGCCAGCAGCGACAGTGACTCCTACGAGCAGTACTTC	CASSDSDSYEQYF
TRBJ1-2	NA	TRBV5-4	NA	TGTGCCAGCAGCATCCAGGGAGGGTCCTATGGCTACACCTTC	CASSIQGGSYGYTF
TRBJ2-7	NA	TRBV14	once	TGTGCCAGCAGCCCAGCCAGGGATCAGGTCGAGCAGTACTTC	CASSPARDQVEQYF
TRBJ2-5	NA	TRBV5-1	NA	TGCGCCAGCAGCGAACAGGGTCTAACTCAAGAGACCCAGTACTTC	CASSEQGLTQETQYF
TRBJ2-5	NA	TRBV25-1	NA	TGTGCCAGCAGCAGGGGTGAACAAGAGACCCAGTACTTC	CASSRGEQETQYF
TRBJ1-1	NA	TRBV10-3	NA	TGTGCCTCCCAGGCAGGGGCCGATCAGGGGGCTTTCTTT	CASQAGADQGAFF
TRBJ1-1	NA	TRBV30	NA	TGTGCCTGGAGTGTACCTGCCAGGCGGAACACTGAAGCTTTCTTT	CAWSVPARRNTEAFF
TRBJ1-2	TRBD1	TRBV18	few	TGTGCCAGCTCACCACAGGCAACAGGGGCCACTTATGGCTACACCTTC	CASSPQATGATYGYTF
TRBJ2-1	NA	TRBV20-1	NA	TGCAGTGCTCCGACCCTAGCTAAGCCGTTCTTC	CSAPTLAKPFF
TRBJ1-1	NA	TRBV9	NA	TGTGCCAGCAGCGCCGACAGGAATGATATTGAAGCTTTCTTT	CASSADRNDIEAFF
TRBJ2-1	TRBD2	TRBV9	NA	TGTGCCAGCAGCGTAGCTGTAGCGCGGGGGGAGCAGTTCTTC	CASSVAVARGEQFF
TRBJ2-5	TRBD1	TRBV5-1	NA	TGCGCCAGCAGCTCCGGGACAGGGAGAGAGACCCAGTACTTC	CASSSGTGRETQYF
TRBJ2-4	NA	TRBV19	NA	TGTGCCAGTAGTATATGGGGCAGGGAAAACATTCAGTACTTC	CASSIWGRENIQYF
TRBJ1-5	NA	TRBV7-3	NA	TGTGCCAGGGGGAGGGGAGATCAGCCCCAGCATTTT	CARGRGDQPQHF
TRBJ2-4	TRBD1	TRBV7-2	NA	TGTGCCAGCAGCTTAGGGACAGGGGGAAGAAACATTCAGTACTTC	CASSLGTGGRNIQYF
TRBJ1-5	TRBD1	TRBV5-1	NA	TGCGCCAGCAGCTTGGGGACAGGAGACAATCAGCCCCAGCATTTT	CASSLGTGDNQPQHF
TRBJ1-6	NA	TRBV6-6	once	TGTGCCAGCAGTCCACCGGGATCACCCCTCCACTTT	CASSPPGSPLHF
TRBJ2-5	TRBD2	TRBV2	NA	TGTGCCAGCAGTGCCACTAGCGGATTAAACATAGGGGAGACCCAGTACTTC	CASSATSGLNIGETQYF
TRBJ1-1	NA	TRBV4-1	NA	TGCGCCAGCAGCCAAGATCGGGGGACCGGTAAAGCTTTCTTT	CASSQDRGTGKAFF
TRBJ2-2	TRBD1	TRBV13	NA	TGTGCCAGCAGCCCAACAGGGGGCGAAAACACCGGGGAGCTGTTTTTT	CASSPTGGENTGELFF
TRBJ1-6	NA	TRBV6-5	NA	TGTGCCAGCAGTTACTCGAACGGAGGGTTGGATTCACCCCTCCACTTT	CASSYSNGGLDSPLHF
TRBJ1-5	NA	TRBV20-1	once	TGCAGTGCTAGTGGGGGAGATGCAACCAGGCCCCAGCATTTT	CSASGGDATRPQHF